This note documents a single T cell receptor (beta chain) sequence. The method was immunoSEQ multiplex PCR; TCRdb's version includes in-frame clones alone and lacks a portion of them. The sample lists 75,000 to 90,000 clones, around nine tenths occurring once. These data come from a study of control samples from healthy donors and cancer patients. CDR3 length equals 15 residues. Per germline, CDR1 MNHEY and CDR2 SMNVEV (reference sequence). Trimming pared 6 bases from V and 2 bases from J, leaving 15 bases between. The specimen sequenced was blood. J is TRBJ2-3 and V is TRBV27; possibly TRBD1 for D (6 bases). This TCR was sampled from a man aged 25-45 years in good health. The CDR3 here is CASSFRDNPTDTQYF. The CDR3 nucleotides are TGTGCCAGCAGCTTCCGGGACAACCCCACAGATACGCAGTATTTT.